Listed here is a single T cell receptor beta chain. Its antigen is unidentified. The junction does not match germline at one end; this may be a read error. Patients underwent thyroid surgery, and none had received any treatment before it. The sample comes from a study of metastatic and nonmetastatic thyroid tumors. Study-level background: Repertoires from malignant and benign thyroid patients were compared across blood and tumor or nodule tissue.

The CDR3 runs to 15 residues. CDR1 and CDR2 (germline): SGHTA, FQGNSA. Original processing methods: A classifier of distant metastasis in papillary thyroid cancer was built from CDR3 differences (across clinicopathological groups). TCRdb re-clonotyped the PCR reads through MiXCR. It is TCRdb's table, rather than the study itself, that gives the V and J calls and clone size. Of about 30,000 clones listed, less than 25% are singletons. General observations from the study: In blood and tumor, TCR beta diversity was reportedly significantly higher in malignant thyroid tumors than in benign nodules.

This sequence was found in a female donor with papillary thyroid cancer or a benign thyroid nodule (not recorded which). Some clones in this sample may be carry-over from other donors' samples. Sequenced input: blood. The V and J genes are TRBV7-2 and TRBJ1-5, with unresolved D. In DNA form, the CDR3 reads TGTGCCAGCAGCACCTACGGGTCACGCAATCAGCCCCAGAATTTT. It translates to CASSTYGSRNQPQNF. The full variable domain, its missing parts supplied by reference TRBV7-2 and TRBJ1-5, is GAGVSQSPSNKVTEKGKDVELRCDPISGHTALYWYRQSLGQGLEFLIYFQGNSAPDKSGLPSDRFSAERTGGSVSTLTIQRTQQEDSAVYLCASSTYGSRNQPQNFGDGTRLSIL.